Included here is one T cell receptor beta chain sequence, with context. Its antigen is not identified. The naive CD8 population came from CD45RO-negative cells selected for CCR7, without terminally differentiated effector memory CD45RA+ cells. The germline CDR1 and CDR2 sequences are SGHTA and FQGTGA. This CDR3 contains 15 residues. V was trimmed by 7 bases and J by 2 bases, leaving 15 bases between them. The record originates from a study of shared clonotypes between healthy human individuals. Across the whole study: Aged between 18 and 49, the donors were two women and three men. Each donor's CD8 memory used one plate, CD8 naive two, each CD4 subset three. Study-wide points: Though the depth was large, rarefaction showed that sorted-subset sequencing was incomplete.

Method: immunoSEQ multiplex PCR; TCRdb's copy keeps in-frame clones and lacks some. The repertoire consists of around 1.9 million clones, with 93% occurring once and the leading ten covering more than 1.5%. The sequenced sample consisted of naive CD8+ T cells from PBMCs. This rearrangement joins TRBV7-3 to TRBJ2-1, with D hard to call. The sequence was obtained from a man aged 18 to 29 in good health. Some clones in this sample may be carry-over from other donors' samples. CDR3 amino acids: CASISGRVTYNEQFF. The CDR3 DNA follows: TGTGCCAGCATCTCGGGCAGAGTCACCTACAATGAGCAGTTCTTC.